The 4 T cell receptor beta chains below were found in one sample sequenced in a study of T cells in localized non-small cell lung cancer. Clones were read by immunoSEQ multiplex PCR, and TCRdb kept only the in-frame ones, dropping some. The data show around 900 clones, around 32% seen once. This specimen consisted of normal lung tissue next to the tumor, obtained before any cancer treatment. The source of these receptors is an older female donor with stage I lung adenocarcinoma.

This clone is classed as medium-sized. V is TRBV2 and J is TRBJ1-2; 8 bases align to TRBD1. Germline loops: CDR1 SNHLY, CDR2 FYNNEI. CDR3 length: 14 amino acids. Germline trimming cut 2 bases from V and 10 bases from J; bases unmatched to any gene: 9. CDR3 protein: CASSEPRGPVYYTF. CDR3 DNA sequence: TGTGCCAGCAGTGAACCCAGGGGGCCGGTTTACTACACCTTC.

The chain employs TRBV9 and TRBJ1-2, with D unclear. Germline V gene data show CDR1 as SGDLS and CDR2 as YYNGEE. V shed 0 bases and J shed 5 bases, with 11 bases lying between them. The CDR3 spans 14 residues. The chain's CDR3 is CASSVGRSSYGYTF. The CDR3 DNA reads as TGTGCCAGCAGCGTAGGTCGGAGCTCTTATGGCTACACCTTC.

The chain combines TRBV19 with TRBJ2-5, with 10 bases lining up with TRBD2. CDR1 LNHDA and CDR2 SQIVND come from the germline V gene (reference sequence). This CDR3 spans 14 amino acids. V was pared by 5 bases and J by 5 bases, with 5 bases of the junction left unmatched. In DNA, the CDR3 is TGTGCCAGTAGTGCTAGCGGGAGTTCTGAGACCCAGTACTTC. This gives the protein CASSASGSSETQYF.

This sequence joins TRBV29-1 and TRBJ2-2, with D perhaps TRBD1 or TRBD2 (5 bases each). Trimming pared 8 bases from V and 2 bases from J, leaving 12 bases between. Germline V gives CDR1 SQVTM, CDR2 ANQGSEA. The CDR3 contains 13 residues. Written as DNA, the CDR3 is TGCAGCACTTTGGGGGAAAACACCGGGGAGCTGTTTTTT. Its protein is CSTLGENTGELFF.